The 30 T cell receptor beta chains below were found in one sample sequenced in a study of CD8+CD57+ T cells in acquired aplastic anemia. CDR3 and TCR beta VDJ profiling relied on genomic DNA as the template. Using its own MiXCR run on the reads, TCRdb lists one record per CDR3 protein. The sample holds about 220,000 distinct CDR3 sequences; 40% to 50% are singletons and the top ten take 7.8%. By flow cytometry, patients selected for sequencing had shown an expansion of CD8+CD57+ cells. The sequencing sample was made of sorted CD4+, CD8+, or CD8+CD57+ T cells (not recorded which) from PBMCs. Receptors were obtained from a human donor with aplastic anemia.

This chain joins TRBV7-2 and TRBJ2-3, with D possibly being TRBD2 (6 bases). The V end lost 8 bases, the J end lost 4 bases, and 16 bases lay between the germline ends. The CDR3 runs to 14 residues. Per germline, CDR1 SGHTA and CDR2 FQGNSA. The chain's CDR3 is CASGNRRGPDTQYF. The CDR3 bases are TGTGCCAGCGGCAACCGGCGGGGCCCAGATACGCAGTATTTT. The whole variable domain, filled in from reference TRBV7-2 and TRBJ2-3, reads GAGVSQSPSNKVTEKGKDVELRCDPISGHTALYWYRQSLGQGLEFLIYFQGNSAPDKSGLPSDRFSAERTGGSVSTLTIQRTQQEDSAVYLCASGNRRGPDTQYFGPGTRLTVL.

This clonotype was seen at least ten times. The gene calls are TRBV7-9 and TRBJ2-7, with 7 bases aligning to TRBD1. V lost 0 bases, J lost 6 bases, and 11 bases stayed unmatched. The CDR3 is 16 amino acids. The germline gives CDR1 SEHNR, CDR2 FQNEAQ (reference sequence). CDR3 nucleotide sequence: TGTGCCAGCAGCTTAGCCCGACAGGGCGGATTCGGCGAGCAGTACTTC. Amino acid sequence: CASSLARQGGFGEQYF.

This clonotype was found a few times. Being one base from a much bigger clone, this may be a read error. The CDR3 carries no conserved terminal phenylalanine or tryptophan, so it likely arises from a read error. This chain joins TRBV5-4 and TRBJ2-7, with D possibly being TRBD1 or TRBD2 (5 bases each). Deletions cut 1 base from V and 6 bases from J, with 14 bases between. The CDR3 totals 14 residues. CDR1 and CDR2 (germline): SGHNT, YYREEE (reference sequence). CDR3 DNA: TGTGCCAGCAGCTTGAGCACGGGGCCACGCGAGCAGTACCTC. It translates to CASSLSTGPREQYL.

Concerning this clonotype: Given a much more abundant clone one base away, this may be a read error. The chain joins TRBV27 to TRBJ2-7; 9 positions match TRBD1. The CDR3 has 13 residues. Germline CDR1 and CDR2: MNHEY and SMNVEV (reference sequence). Trimming cost V 6 bases and J 3 bases; bases outside gene matches: 3. The CDR3 sequence is CASSKGQGYEQYF. Written as DNA, the CDR3 is TGTGCCAGCAGCAAGGGACAGGGCTACGAGCAGTACTTC.

The sample holds a few counts of this clonotype. The chain joins TRBV6-5 to TRBJ2-1, with a possible D match to TRBD1 (6 bases). This CDR3 is built from 17 residues. Germline V gene lookup returns CDR1 MNHEY and CDR2 SVGAGI. The V gene lost 2 bases and the J gene lost 4 bases, with 18 bases spanning the gap. The DNA of the CDR3 is TGTGCCAGCAGTTACACTCTGGACAGAGCATTGTACAATGAGCAGTTCTTC. Translating it yields CASSYTLDRALYNEQFF.

The rearrangement uses TRBV5-1 and TRBJ1-2; no definite D call. V lost 5 bases and J lost 10, with 15 bases in between. This CDR3 has 12 amino acids. Per the germline V gene, CDR1 is SGHRS and CDR2 is YFSETQ. The chain's CDR3 is CASRATSGAYTF. CDR3 sequence (DNA): TGCGCCAGCAGGGCGACTAGCGGAGCCTACACCTTC.

The chain uses TRBV6-1 and TRBJ1-1; D unclear. The germline V gene has CDR1 MNHNS and CDR2 SASEGT. V lost 5 bases and J lost 1, with 11 bases in between. This CDR3 has 14 residues. The CDR3 coding sequence is TGTGCCAGCAGTCCATTAACCGAGAACACTGAAGCTTTCTTT. Translating it yields CASSPLTENTEAFF.

As to this clonotype: At one boundary the junction diverges from the germline segment, which might be a read error. The chain employs TRBV15 and TRBJ1-1; weak D call: TRBD1 (5 bases). CDR1 is LNHNV, CDR2 YYDKDF, per germline (reference sequence). The CDR3 is 12 amino acids. CDR3 sequence: CATSREGTESFF. In DNA form, the CDR3 reads TGTGCCACCAGCAGAGAGGGGACTGAATCTTTCTTT.

There are a few counts of this clonotype. V is TRBV6-5 and J is TRBJ1-2; tentatively, D is TRBD1 (5 bases). V was clipped by 0 bases and J by 5 bases, with 16 bases between them. The CDR3 length is 16 residues. Germline values: CDR1 MNHEY, CDR2 SVGAGI. CDR3 sequence: CASSYSGRGRPYGYTF. The CDR3 region has the DNA TGTGCCAGCAGTTACTCGGGGCGGGGTAGACCATATGGCTACACCTTC.

The chain has TRBV10-2 and TRBJ1-3; 9 nucleotides line up with TRBD1. Germline trimming cut 6 bases from V and 8 bases from J; bases unmatched to any gene: 5. Germline assignment: CDR1 WSHSY and CDR2 SAAADI. This CDR3 is 13 amino acids long. CDR3 sequence reads: CASRGQGSDTIYF. CDR3 sequence (DNA): TGCGCCAGCAGGGGACAGGGTTCGGACACCATATATTTT.

This clonotype came up many times. The chain recombines TRBV29-1 with TRBJ1-5; D is undetermined. Per germline, CDR1 SQVTM and CDR2 ANQGSEA. This CDR3 region has 13 residues. The germline V and J ends were trimmed by 0 bases and 4 bases, with 7 bases remaining between them. The CDR3: CSVEEGNNQPQHF. Here the CDR3 DNA reads TGCAGCGTTGAAGAAGGTAATAATCAGCCCCAGCATTTT.

Details on this clonotype: Since a much larger clone is just one base distant, this may be a read error. The V gene is TRBV20-1, the J gene TRBJ1-1, with a possible D match to TRBD1 (6 bases). Trimming pared 3 bases from V and 5 bases from J, leaving 16 bases between. The length of the CDR3 is 14 residues. Germline-derived CDR1 and CDR2 are DFQATT and SNEGSKA (reference sequence). CDR3 sequence: CSARTTEGETEAFF. The DNA for the CDR3 is TGCAGTGCTAGGACGACAGAGGGGGAGACTGAAGCTTTCTTT.

This clonotype has only a few counts. The chain couples TRBV19 to TRBJ2-5; 13 nucleotides agree with TRBD2. Germline V gives CDR1 LNHDA, CDR2 SQIVND (reference sequence). V lost 5 bases to trimming and J lost 1 base; unmatched junction nucleotides: 4. The CDR3 contains 16 residues. CDR3 nucleotides: TGTGCCAGTAGTTTCACTAGCGGGGGGGGCCAAGAGACCCAGTACTTC. Translated: CASSFTSGGGQETQYF.

The V and J genes are TRBV12-3 or TRBV12-4 and TRBJ2-3, with 9 bases aligning to TRBD2. The CDR3 spans 17 residues. V dropped 6 bases and J dropped 4; count of bases not matched to a gene: 14. The CDR3 is CASRGPGLAMAADTQYF. The CDR3 bases are TGTGCCAGCAGGGGCCCGGGACTAGCTATGGCAGCAGATACGCAGTATTTT.

This clonotype was detected many times. The V and J genes are TRBV6-1 and TRBJ1-2; D unclear. Per germline, CDR1 MNHNS and CDR2 SASEGT. The CDR3 contains 14 residues. V gave up 5 bases and J gave up 3 bases, with 13 bases separating them. The DNA of the CDR3 is TGTGCCAGCAGTATCCAGAACGGATACTATGGCTACACCTTC. Translation gives CASSIQNGYYGYTF.

This clonotype has at least ten counts. The rearrangement joins TRBV20-1 to TRBJ2-7; TRBD2 might be the D (7 bases). The CDR3 extends over 16 amino acids. Trimming left V 6 bases short and J 2 bases short, with 23 bases between. CDR1 and CDR2 from the germline V gene are DFQATT and SNEGSKA (reference sequence). CDR3 residues: CSAGGNRREFTYEQYF. The CDR3 coding sequence is TGCAGTGCAGGGGGGAATCGGCGGGAGTTCACCTACGAGCAGTACTTC.

The rearrangement uses TRBV20-1 and TRBJ1-5, with D perhaps TRBD1 (6 bases). V was trimmed by 4 bases and J by 0 bases, leaving 10 bases between them. Germline CDR1 is DFQATT and CDR2 is SNEGSKA (reference sequence). The CDR3 has 14 residues. CDR3 in amino acids: CSATTGYSNQPQHF. The CDR3 DNA reads TGCAGTGCTACGACAGGTTATAGCAATCAGCCCCAGCATTTT.

This clonotype was detected many times. The V call is TRBV2, the J call TRBJ2-7, with TRBD1 identical over 8 bases. V shed 6 bases and J 5 bases; nucleotides not matched to a gene: 9. The germline CDR1 and CDR2 sequences are SNHLY and FYNNEI. The length of the CDR3 is 14 residues. The CDR3 protein is CASRPQTGEDEQYF. CDR3 sequence (DNA): TGTGCCAGCAGACCTCAGACAGGGGAGGACGAGCAGTACTTC.

Of note for this clonotype: Since no conserved phenylalanine or tryptophan closes the CDR3, a read error is the likely cause. This chain uses TRBV19 with TRBJ2-7, with D perhaps assigned TRBD1 or TRBD2 (5 bases each). This CDR3 is built from 15 residues. Deletions cut 2 bases from V and 7 bases from J, with 18 bases between. Germline V gene sequence: CDR1 LNHDA, CDR2 SQIVND (reference sequence). The CDR3 DNA reads as TGTGCCAGTAGTATATTCCGGGACCAAGGCCTAGAGCAGTACTCC. It is translated as CASSIFRDQGLEQYS.

The V gene is TRBV11-2, the J gene TRBJ1-5, with 10 bases matching TRBD2. The tail of the sequence fits TRBJ2-3 better, so the J call may be wrong. Germline assignment: CDR1 SGHAT and CDR2 FQNNGV. The CDR3 loop spans 17 amino acids. The CDR3 DNA reads as TGTGCCAGCAGCTTAGAGCTAGCGGGGGAGTTGTCAGATACGCAGTATTTT. The encoded protein is CASSLELAGELSDTQYF.

This clonotype was seen at least ten times. The J gene is TRBJ2-2, the V gene TRBV13; 7 bases are shared with TRBD1. Unmatched junction bases numbered 5, after V lost 2 bases and J lost 5 bases. Germline V gene lookup returns CDR1 PRHDT and CDR2 FYEKMQ (reference sequence). This CDR3 is 15 amino acids long. CDR3 protein: CASSLRTGGTGELFF. The CDR3 DNA follows: TGTGCCAGCAGCTTAAGGACAGGTGGAACCGGGGAGCTGTTTTTT.

This clonotype was seen ten or more times. The CDR3 spells CSARDTTGGPNTGELFF. DNA for the CDR3: TGCAGTGCTAGGGACACAACCGGGGGGCCGAACACCGGGGAGCTGTTTTTT. This sequence joins TRBV20-1 and TRBJ2-2, with a weak D call TRBD2 (7 bases). The V end was cut by 3 bases, the J end by 0 bases, with 17 bases between. CDR1 and CDR2 (germline): DFQATT, SNEGSKA (reference sequence). CDR3 size: 17 residues.

This clonotype was seen at least ten times. The rearrangement uses TRBV5-1 and TRBJ1-4; D gene ambiguous. Germline-derived CDR1 and CDR2 are SGHRS and YFSETQ. The CDR3 runs to 18 residues. V was trimmed by 4 bases and J by 8 bases, leaving 27 bases between them. CDR3 region: CASSVDGQRRVVGEKLFF. The CDR3 DNA reads TGCGCCAGCAGCGTGGATGGTCAAAGACGGGTGGTCGGCGAAAAACTGTTTTTT.

The rearrangement uses TRBV7-3 and TRBJ2-7; the D gene is possibly TRBD1 (6 bases). The germline V gene has CDR1 SGHTA and CDR2 FQGTGA. The CDR3 is 13 amino acids. Trimming shortened V by 0 bases and J by 5 bases, and 8 bases separated the two germline ends. The CDR3, as DNA: TGTGCCAGCAGCTTAACGGGGGCCAACGAGCAGTACTTC. Protein sequence: CASSLTGANEQYF.

This rearrangement joins TRBV6-1 to TRBJ2-2; TRBD1 might be the D (6 bases). From germline, CDR1 is MNHNS and CDR2 SASEGT. The CDR3 is made up of 14 amino acids. Trimming took 8 bases from V and 3 from J, leaving 13 bases between them. The CDR3 region is CASQTGKHTGELFF. The CDR3 DNA follows: TGTGCCAGCCAGACAGGAAAGCACACCGGGGAGCTGTTTTTT.

This clonotype occurred a few times. This rearrangement joins TRBV5-8 to TRBJ2-7; D is uncertain. The CDR3 totals 14 residues. The V gene's germline CDR1 is SGHTS and CDR2 YDEGEE. V was shortened by 2 bases and J by 3 bases, with 12 bases between the two germline ends. The CDR3 spells CASSFLGRDYEQYF. In DNA form, the CDR3 reads TGTGCCAGCAGCTTTTTAGGAAGGGACTACGAGCAGTACTTC.

The genes are TRBV24-1 and TRBJ2-5; D is unresolved. Germline values: CDR1 KGHDR, CDR2 SFDVKD. Deletions cut 5 bases from V and 4 bases from J, with 7 bases between. There are 12 residues in the CDR3. The CDR3 reads CATSVSRETQYF. The CDR3 DNA reads as TGTGCCACCAGTGTCAGTCGAGAGACCCAGTACTTC.

Concerning this clonotype itself: A read error may explain this, as a much larger clone is one base away. This chain uses TRBV20-1 with TRBJ2-1; TRBD2 agrees at 10 bases. The V gene's germline CDR1 is DFQATT and CDR2 SNEGSKA (reference sequence). The CDR3 covers 14 residues. The V segment lost 1 base and the J segment 3 bases; nucleotides outside the gene matches: 0. CDR3 bases: TGCAGTGCTAGAGGACTAGCGGGCTACAATGAGCAGTTCTTC. Translated, it gives CSARGLAGYNEQFF.

In regard to this clonotype: A junction end diverges from the germline sequence, so it may reflect a read error. The chain carries TRBV5-5 and TRBJ2-7, with 9 positions matching TRBD2. The CDR3 consists of 16 residues. Germline V gene data show CDR1 as SGHKS and CDR2 as YYEKEE (reference sequence). The CDR3 reads CASSQGWTSESYEQYF. The CDR3 DNA sequence: TGCGCCAGCAGCCAAGGGTGGACTAGCGAGTCCTACGAGCAGTACTTC.

Only a few counts were recorded for this clonotype. V is TRBV27 and J is TRBJ2-2; 7 bases are a match to TRBD1. The CDR3 is 16 residues long. J gave up 3 bases and V 1 base, and 5 bases lay outside the gene matches. The germline V gene has CDR1 MNHEY and CDR2 SMNVEV (reference sequence). The CDR3 nucleotides read TGTGCCAGCAGTTTATTGAGCGACAGGGACACCGGGGAGCTGTTTTTT. Amino acid sequence: CASSLLSDRDTGELFF.